This TCR beta chain was retrieved from a study of blood T cell repertoires in COVID-19. Looking at the study overall: From T cells, B-cell-depleted T cells, or PBMCs came the material, which was cDNA or gDNA.

Those enrolled in Seattle joined during active infection and were followed longitudinally afterward. V shed 4 bases, J shed 5 bases, and the junction held 7 bases outside the gene matches. Germline CDR1 reads SNHLY; CDR2 reads FYNNEI. The CDR3 runs to 14 residues. The data were produced by immunoSEQ multiplex PCR, yet TCRdb's version contains in-frame clones alone and is incomplete. This sample carries about 190,000 clones, 82% of them seen once, and the ten largest clones take around 7.8%. This chain links TRBV2 with TRBJ1-1, with 7 bases matching TRBD1. Source material: peripheral blood. This TCR was sampled from a woman aged 60 to 75 with COVID-19, enrolled during active disease. The CDR3 DNA sequence: TGTGCCAGCAGTGCTGAGCAGGGGGGAACTGAAGCTTTCTTT. Its translation: CASSAEQGGTEAFF.